A single sample gave rise to the 29 T cell receptor beta chains below, sequenced in a study of T cell responses to AZD1222 COVID-19 vaccine. Profiling relied on immunoSEQ multiplex PCR, and the TCRdb table lists in-frame clones only, not all of them. The table has about 140,000 clones, 80% to 95% seen once. The starting material was peripheral blood, obtained on day 0 of MenACWY control vaccination. These receptors all come from an adult in good health.

The chain couples TRBV18 to TRBJ1-1; TRBD1 is a possible D gene (6 bases). CDR1 and CDR2 from the germline V gene are KGHSH and LQKENI. The V and J ends lost 5 bases and 6 bases respectively, with 19 bases between them. The CDR3 covers 15 residues. The CDR3 region has the DNA TGTGCCAGCTCAGGGGTGGACAGTGCGTATTCTGAAGCTTTCTTT. The encoded protein is CASSGVDSAYSEAFF. The full variable domain, its missing parts supplied by reference TRBV18 and TRBJ1-1, is NAGVMQNPRHLVRRRGQEARLRCSPMKGHSHVYWYRQLPEEGLKFMVYLQKENIIDESGMPKERFSAEFPKEGPSILRIQQVVRGDSAAYFCASSGVDSAYSEAFFGQGTRLTVV.

This clone was recorded only once. The chain is built from TRBV3-1 (or the pseudogene TRBV3-2) and TRBJ2-3; D perhaps matches TRBD2 (6 bases). Germline lookup yields CDR1 LGHDT and CDR2 YNNKEL (reference sequence). V was cut by 2 bases and J by 6 bases, with 18 bases left in between. CDR3 length: 16 residues. The CDR3 is CASSQLPGVRRDTQYF. The CDR3 nucleotides are TGTGCCAGCAGCCAACTACCGGGAGTCCGGAGGGATACGCAGTATTTT.

This rearrangement joins TRBV7-9 to TRBJ2-7; 8 positions match TRBD1. Germline V CDR1 and CDR2: SEHNR, FQNEAQ (reference sequence). V shed 1 base, J shed 5 bases, and the junction held 10 bases outside the gene matches. The CDR3 covers 16 residues. The CDR3 here is CASSLVGGQGLNEQYF. The CDR3 coding sequence is TGTGCCAGCAGCTTAGTAGGAGGACAGGGTCTCAACGAGCAGTACTTC.

The rearrangement uses TRBV5-1 and TRBJ2-3, with 7 bases aligning to TRBD1. The J segment lost 0 bases and the V segment lost 0 bases, leaving 7 bases of the junction unmatched. The CDR3 has 17 amino acids. The V gene's germline CDR1 is SGHRS and CDR2 YFSETQ. The CDR3 loop is CASSLGTRGTSTDTQYF. CDR3 coding DNA: TGCGCCAGCAGCTTGGGGACCAGGGGGACAAGCACAGATACGCAGTATTTT.

The chain uses TRBV13 and TRBJ1-1; 11 nucleotides align to TRBD1. This CDR3 is built from 15 residues. CDR1 PRHDT and CDR2 FYEKMQ come from the germline V gene (reference sequence). The ends lost 5 bases at V and 7 bases at J; junction bases unmatched: 9. CDR3 DNA: TGTGCCAGCAGCAAAACGGGACAGGGGGTTAATGAAGCTTTCTTT. This encodes CASSKTGQGVNEAFF. The full variable domain, with the rest looked up from reference TRBV13 and TRBJ1-1, is AAGVIQSPRHLIKEKRETATLKCYPIPRHDTVYWYQQGPGQDPQFLISFYEKMQSDKGSIPDRFSAQQFSDYHSELNMSSLELGDSALYFCASSKTGQGVNEAFFGQGTRLTVV.

The chain recombines TRBV29-1 with TRBJ1-5; maybe TRBD1 (6 bases). Per germline, CDR1 SQVTM and CDR2 ANQGSEA. V was clipped by 5 bases and J by 4 bases, with 12 bases between them. The CDR3 contains 13 residues. CDR3 coding DNA: TGCAGCGTTCGACAGGATTGGAATCAGCCCCAGCATTTT. It codes for CSVRQDWNQPQHF. Based on the CDR3 plus reference TRBV29-1 and TRBJ1-5, the full variable domain is SAVISQKPSRDICQRGTSLTIQCQVDSQVTMMFWYRQQPGQSLTLIATANQGSEATYESGFVIDKFPISRPNLTFSTLTVSNMSPEDSSIYLCSVRQDWNQPQHFGDGTRLSIL.

The V call is TRBV5-4, the J call TRBJ1-2; D gene unclear. The CDR3 extends over 14 amino acids. Germline V gene sequence: CDR1 SGHNT, CDR2 YYREEE (reference sequence). Trimming left V 0 bases short and J 6 bases short, with 12 bases between. CDR3 sequence (DNA): TGTGCCAGCAGCTTGGTGGCGGCTCCGCATGGCTACACCTTC. This codes for CASSLVAAPHGYTF. Combining the CDR3 with reference TRBV5-4 and TRBJ1-2 gives the whole variable domain ETGVTQSPTHLIKTRGQQVTLRCSSQSGHNTVSWYQQALGQGPQFIFQYYREEENGRGNFPPRFSGLQFPNYSSELNVNALELDDSALYLCASSLVAAPHGYTFGSGTRLTVV.

V and J are TRBV5-6 and TRBJ1-3; unclear D gene. The CDR3 spans 15 residues. V lost 0 bases to trimming and J lost 1 base, with 8 bases between them. From germline, CDR1 is SGHDT and CDR2 YYEEEE. CDR3: CASSLAVGSGNTIYF. As DNA, the CDR3 is TGTGCCAGCAGCTTGGCCGTGGGTTCTGGAAACACCATATATTTT.

V gene TRBV4-2 combines with J gene TRBJ2-1, with D possibly matching TRBD2 (6 bases). Germline CDR1 LGHNA, CDR2 YNFKEQ. Trimming shortened V by 4 bases and J by 0 bases, and 10 bases separated the two germline ends. This CDR3 is 15 amino acids long. CDR3: CASSPTRSSYNEQFF. For the CDR3, the DNA is TGTGCCAGCAGCCCGACTAGATCCTCCTACAATGAGCAGTTCTTC.

The rearrangement links TRBV5-4 to TRBJ1-1; weak D call: TRBD1 (5 bases). This CDR3 spans 15 amino acids. V was clipped by 1 base and J by 3 bases, with 13 bases between them. In germline, CDR1 is SGHNT, CDR2 YYREEE (reference sequence). The CDR3 DNA reads TGTGCCAGCAGCTTGAGTCAGGGCGGGCACACTGAAGCTTTCTTT. Translating it yields CASSLSQGGHTEAFF.

V gene TRBV4-2 combines with J gene TRBJ1-6; possibly TRBD1 for D (5 bases). Germline CDR1 is LGHNA and CDR2 is YNFKEQ. The CDR3 runs 17 residues. Between the trimmed V and J ends, which lost 5 bases and 1 base, there was a span of 15 bases. CDR3 nucleotide sequence: TGTGCCAGCAGCAACAGTATTGGGGGATCCTATAATTCACCCCTCCACTTT. Protein: CASSNSIGGSYNSPLHF.

The J gene is TRBJ2-1, the V gene TRBV7-3; 7 bases are a match to TRBD1. Germline V gene data show CDR1 as SGHTA and CDR2 as FQGTGA. The CDR3 is made up of 15 amino acids. The V gene end was trimmed by 0 bases and the J gene end by 7 bases; junction bases not matched to a gene: 6. The CDR3 sequence: CASSLTGGLRNEQFF. CDR3 sequence (DNA): TGTGCCAGCAGCTTAACAGGGGGCTTGCGGAATGAGCAGTTCTTC.

This clone was detected once. The J gene is TRBJ1-1, the V gene TRBV24-1, with D perhaps matching TRBD1 (6 bases). With 2 bases removed from V and 5 bases from J, the gap between germline ends came to 11 bases. Per the germline V gene, CDR1 is KGHDR and CDR2 is SFDVKD. CDR3 size: 14 residues. CDR3 bases: TGTGCCACCAGTGATTCTGGACAGCCGACTGAAGCTTTCTTT. Its translation is CATSDSGQPTEAFF.

This clone was found a few times. V and J are TRBV6-2 or TRBV6-3 and TRBJ2-7; no firm D call. The CDR3 extends over 12 amino acids. Trimming pared 2 bases from V and 4 bases from J, leaving 6 bases between. CDR1 MNHEY and CDR2 SVGEGT come from the germline V gene. The CDR3 protein is CASSYPPYEQYF. The CDR3 coding sequence is TGTGCCAGCAGTTACCCACCATACGAGCAGTACTTC.

The chain has TRBV25-1 and TRBJ1-6; D is unclear. V was clipped by 4 bases and J by 8 bases, with 9 bases between them. Germline lookup yields CDR1 MGHDK and CDR2 SYGVNS. CDR3 length: 13 amino acids. The CDR3 is CASSAKLDSPLHF. The DNA for the CDR3 is TGTGCCAGCAGTGCTAAGTTGGATTCACCCCTCCACTTT.

The V and J genes are TRBV4-3 and TRBJ2-3, with D tentatively TRBD2 (6 bases). The CDR3 is 18 residues long. The V and J ends lost 0 bases and 0 bases respectively, with 16 bases between them. CDR1 is LGHNA, CDR2 YSLEER, per germline. The CDR3 nucleotides read TGCGCCAGCAGCCAAGATCAGGAGGGGTATAGGAGCACAGATACGCAGTATTTT. It is translated as CASSQDQEGYRSTDTQYF.

CDR3 bases: TGTGCCAGTAGTATGCAGGGAAGCGGAAACACCATATATTTT. Amino acid sequence: CASSMQGSGNTIYF. The gene calls are TRBV19 and TRBJ1-3; D perhaps matches TRBD1 (5 bases). This CDR3 comprises 14 residues. Germline CDR1 LNHDA, CDR2 SQIVND (reference sequence). Trimming stripped 3 bases from V and 4 bases from J, with 10 bases between.

This clone was counted a single time. The chain carries TRBV6-6 and TRBJ2-7, with a weak D call TRBD1 (6 bases). Trimming removed 8 bases at V and 6 bases at J, with 20 bases between. CDR1 MNHNY and CDR2 SVGAGI come from the germline V gene (reference sequence). This CDR3 is built from 14 residues. DNA of the CDR3: TGTGCCAGCTGCTACAGGGTCCTCGGCGGCGAGCAGTACTTC. Protein product: CASCYRVLGGEQYF.

This sequence joins TRBV5-4 and TRBJ1-1; D call uncertain. The CDR3 totals 13 residues. CDR1 is SGHNT, CDR2 YYREEE, per germline (reference sequence). Trimming removed 1 base from V and 1 base from J, with 5 bases in between. The CDR3 region has the DNA TGTGCCAGCAGCTTGCGGGAGAACACTGAAGCTTTCTTT. It specifies CASSLRENTEAFF.

The chain employs TRBV28 and TRBJ2-7; 9 positions agree with TRBD1. CDR1 MDHEN and CDR2 SYDVKM come from the germline V gene. The CDR3 is 15 amino acids. V gave up 2 bases and J gave up 6 bases; unmatched junction bases: 8. As DNA, the CDR3 is TGTGCCAGCAGTTTAAGCGGGACAGGGTTTGGCGAGCAGTACTTC. Translated: CASSLSGTGFGEQYF.

The chain employs TRBV10-3 and TRBJ2-1; D is possibly TRBD1 (6 bases). Trimming took 3 bases from V and 6 from J, leaving 12 bases between them. Germline values: CDR1 ENHRY, CDR2 SYGVKD. This CDR3 region has 14 residues. The CDR3 sequence: CAISEVGAGNEQFF. The CDR3 region has the DNA TGTGCCATCAGTGAAGTGGGGGCAGGCAATGAGCAGTTCTTC.

This rearrangement joins TRBV12-3 or TRBV12-4 to TRBJ1-1, with D hard to call. The CDR3 extends over 13 amino acids. Trimming shortened V by 10 bases and J by 3 bases, and 15 bases separated the two germline ends. The DNA of the CDR3 is TGTGCCACAGCAGAGATGGCAGACACTGAAGCTTTCTTT. Encoded protein: CATAEMADTEAFF.

The chain combines TRBV10-3 with TRBJ2-7; possibly TRBD1 for D (6 bases). Germline lookup yields CDR1 ENHRY and CDR2 SYGVKD. The CDR3 extends over 17 amino acids. Trimming cost V 3 bases and J 0 bases, with 18 bases left between them. CDR3 in amino acids: CAISDRGRSPSSYEQYF. The CDR3 nucleotides read TGTGCCATCAGTGACAGGGGCCGCTCCCCTAGCTCCTACGAGCAGTACTTC.

The chain carries TRBV30 and TRBJ1-4, with a possible D match to TRBD1 (5 bases). Trimming removed 3 bases at V and 6 bases at J, with 8 bases between. Germline CDR1 reads GTSNPN; CDR2 reads SVGIG (reference sequence). The CDR3 loop spans 12 amino acids. The CDR3 region has the DNA TGTGCCTGGAGGGGGCTGGATGAAAAACTGTTTTTT. Its protein product is CAWRGLDEKLFF.

The table lists this clone with a count of one. The genes are TRBV3-1 (or the pseudogene TRBV3-2) and TRBJ2-3; 11 nucleotides align to TRBD1. The CDR3 has 15 residues. The J segment lost 6 bases and the V segment lost 0 bases, leaving 2 bases of the junction unmatched. The germline gives CDR1 LGHDT, CDR2 YNNKEL (reference sequence). In DNA, the CDR3 is TGTGCCAGCAGCCAAGATGGGACAGGGGGTGATACGCAGTATTTT. This codes for CASSQDGTGGDTQYF.

The chain combines TRBV28 with TRBJ1-1; D remains ambiguous. There are 13 residues in the CDR3. Per the germline V gene, CDR1 is MDHEN and CDR2 is SYDVKM. V lost 5 bases, J lost 0 bases, and 7 bases lay in between. CDR3 bases: TGTGCCAGCAGTCCCAACGTGAACACTGAAGCTTTCTTT. Translation gives CASSPNVNTEAFF.

CDR3 residues: CAWCQGSGNTIYF. As DNA, the CDR3 is TGTGCCTGGTGTCAGGGTTCCGGAAACACCATATATTTT. The J gene is TRBJ1-3, the V gene TRBV30, with D maybe TRBD1 (5 bases). V was cut by 5 bases and J by 4 bases, with 12 bases left in between. Germline V CDR1 and CDR2: GTSNPN, SVGIG (reference sequence). This CDR3 is 13 amino acids long.

The CDR3 nucleotides read TGTGCCAGCAGCTTGAGGACTAATGAAAAACTGTTTTTT. Translating gives CASSLRTNEKLFF. This rearrangement joins TRBV5-6 to TRBJ1-4; D gene ambiguous. Germline V gene sequence: CDR1 SGHDT, CDR2 YYEEEE. The CDR3 covers 13 residues. V dropped 1 base and J dropped 2 bases, with 3 bases sitting between them.

The V call is TRBV28, the J call TRBJ2-5; D call uncertain. V shed 6 bases and J shed 5 bases, with 13 bases lying between them. CDR3 size: 13 residues. Per germline, CDR1 MDHEN and CDR2 SYDVKM. In DNA, the CDR3 is TGTGCCAGCAGCCTAAAAAGTGTGGAGACCCAGTACTTC. Its translation: CASSLKSVETQYF.